The entry below describes one T cell receptor beta chain. TCRdb reprocessed the 5' RACE reads with MiXCR, giving one entry per CDR3 protein. In the table there are more than 300,000 distinct CDR3 sequences, about 10% of which are singletons. The germline V and J ends were trimmed by 3 bases and 1 base, with 16 bases remaining between them. Germline CDR1 SGHRS, CDR2 YFSETQ. This CDR3 is 16 amino acids long. These data belong to a study of T cells after yellow fever vaccination. The source is a man aged 18 to 29 who received the YFV17D yellow fever vaccine. This sequence joins TRBV5-1 and TRBJ1-1; a possible D gene is TRBD1 (5 bases). The sequencing here drew on CD4+ T cells sorted from PBMCs, taken 45 days after the yellow fever booster vaccination. The CDR3 bases are TGCGCCAGCAGCTGGACCGCGAGTGGGGCGAACACTGAAGCTTTCTTT. Translated, it gives CASSWTASGANTEAFF.